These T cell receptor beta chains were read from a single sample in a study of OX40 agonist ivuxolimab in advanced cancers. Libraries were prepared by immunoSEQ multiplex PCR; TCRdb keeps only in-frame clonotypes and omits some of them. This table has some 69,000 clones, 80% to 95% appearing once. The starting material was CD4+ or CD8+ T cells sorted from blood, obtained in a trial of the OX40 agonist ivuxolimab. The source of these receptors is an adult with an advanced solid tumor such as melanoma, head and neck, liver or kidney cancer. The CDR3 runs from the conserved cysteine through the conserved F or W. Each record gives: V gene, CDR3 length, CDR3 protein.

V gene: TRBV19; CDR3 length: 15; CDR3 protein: CASSMEGRPQETQYF
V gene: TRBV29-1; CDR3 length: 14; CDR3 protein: CSVEDGRGAGTQYF
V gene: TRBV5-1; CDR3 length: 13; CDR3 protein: CASRDREGEKLFF
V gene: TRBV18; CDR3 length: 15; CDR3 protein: CASSPQVGSYNEQFF
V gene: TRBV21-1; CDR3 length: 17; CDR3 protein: CASSKFGGKGRDHEQYF
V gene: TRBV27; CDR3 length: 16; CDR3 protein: CASSLPVGGGLTEAFF
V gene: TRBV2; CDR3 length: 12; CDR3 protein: CASSEGRETQYF
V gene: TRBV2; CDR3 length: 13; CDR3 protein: CASSSSSQETQYF
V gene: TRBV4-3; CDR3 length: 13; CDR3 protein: CASSQVSGNTIYF
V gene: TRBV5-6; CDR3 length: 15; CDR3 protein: CASSDDRLKNSPLHF
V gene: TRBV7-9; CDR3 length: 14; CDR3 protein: CASSLGLTGYTQYF
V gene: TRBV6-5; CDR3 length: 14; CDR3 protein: CASSYSPSAREQYF
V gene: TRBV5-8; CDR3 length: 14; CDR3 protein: CASSAVPIPYEQYF
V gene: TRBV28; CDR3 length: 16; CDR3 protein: CASSLGATRSYNEQFF
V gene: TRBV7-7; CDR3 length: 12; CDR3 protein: CASSLRGETQYF
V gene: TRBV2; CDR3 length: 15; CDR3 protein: CASSDLGWNTGELFF
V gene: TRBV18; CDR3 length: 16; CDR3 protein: CASSPGHPGPIWGYTF
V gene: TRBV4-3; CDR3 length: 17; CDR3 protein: CASSQAWGASNSDTQYF
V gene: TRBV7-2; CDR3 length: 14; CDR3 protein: CASSLAASNTEAFF
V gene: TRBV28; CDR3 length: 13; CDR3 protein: CASSFPNRNEQFF
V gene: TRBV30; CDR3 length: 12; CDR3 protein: CAWRLGGTEAFF
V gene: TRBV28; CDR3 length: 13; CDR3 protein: CASKTGGSYEQYF
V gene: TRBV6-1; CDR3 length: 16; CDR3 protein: CASSEEGEIPSYGYTF
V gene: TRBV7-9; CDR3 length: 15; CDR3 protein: CASSLGQGEAGELFF
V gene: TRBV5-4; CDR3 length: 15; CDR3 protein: CASSLTSGPLETQYF
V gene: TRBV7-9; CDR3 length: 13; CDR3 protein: CASSQAGTVRLFF
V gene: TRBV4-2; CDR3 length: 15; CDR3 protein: CASSQVGVSGNIQYF
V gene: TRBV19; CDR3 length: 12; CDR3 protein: CASSWGDTEAFF
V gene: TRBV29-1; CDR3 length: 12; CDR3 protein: CSVEVGNQPQHF
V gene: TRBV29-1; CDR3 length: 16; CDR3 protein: CSVEGRLGEAANTQYF
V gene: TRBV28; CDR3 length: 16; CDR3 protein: CASSPSARPAGNTIYF
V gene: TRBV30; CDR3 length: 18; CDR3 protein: CAWIGPRTSGRSSYEQYF
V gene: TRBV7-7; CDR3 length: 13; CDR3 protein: CASSWTLQETQYF
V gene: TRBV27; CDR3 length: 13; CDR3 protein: CASRISRGGKLFF
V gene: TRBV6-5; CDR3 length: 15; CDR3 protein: CASSYLEDRYNEQFF